Below are 18 T cell receptor beta chains sequenced from a single sample in a study of neoadjuvant anti-PD-1 for oral cavity cancer. Time point in this sample: after neoadjuvant nivolumab, at surgical resection. Profiling relied on immunoSEQ multiplex PCR, and the TCRdb table lists in-frame clones only, not all of them. The table has roughly 46,000 clones, approximately 80% seen once. The source was PBMCs, collected after nivolumab (anti-PD-1) treatment. These TCRs come from a person aged 35-79 years with oral cavity squamous cell carcinoma.

In this sample, this clone turned up a few times. The rearrangement joins TRBV19 to TRBJ1-5, with TRBD1 matching over 9 bases. The CDR3 length is 14 residues. V shed 4 bases, J shed 7 bases, and the junction held 5 bases outside the gene matches. CDR1 LNHDA and CDR2 SQIVND come from the germline V gene (reference sequence). The CDR3: CASSTTGGDQPQHF. CDR3 bases: TGTGCCAGTAGTACGACAGGGGGGGACCAGCCCCAGCATTTT.

The chain employs TRBV7-2 and TRBJ1-5; tentative D call: TRBD1 (5 bases). Germline assignment: CDR1 SGHTA and CDR2 FQGNSA. V was clipped by 8 bases and J by 1 base, with 12 bases between them. The CDR3 runs 14 residues. CDR3 DNA: TGTGCCAGCGGGGGGTCTTCGAGCAATCAGCCCCAGCATTTT. It encodes CASGGSSSNQPQHF.

Concerning this clone: The junction departs from germline at one end; a sequencing error may be responsible. V and J are TRBV28 and TRBJ1-5; tentative D call: TRBD1 (5 bases). In germline, CDR1 is MDHEN, CDR2 SYDVKM. CDR3 length: 12 amino acids. The CDR3 reads CASMQGNQPQHF. The CDR3 DNA sequence: TGTGCCAGCATGCAGGGCAACCAGCCCCAGCATTTT.

This clone was seen only a few times. The same CDR3 arises from other DNA sequences in this sample as well. The chain combines TRBV5-1 with TRBJ1-1, with 11 positions matching TRBD1. With 7 bases clipped from V and 3 bases from J, the junction kept 5 bases outside the gene matches. The CDR3 has 14 amino acids. Germline CDR1 and CDR2: SGHRS and YFSETQ. CDR3 nucleotide sequence: TGCGCCAGCTCATGGGGACAGGGGGACACTGAAGCTTTCTTT. Amino acids: CASSWGQGDTEAFF.

The CDR3 region is CASSAGTAYEQYF. CDR3 sequence (DNA): TGTGCCAGCAGCGCCGGGACAGCCTACGAGCAGTACTTC. The chain uses TRBV11-2 and TRBJ2-7; TRBD1 matches 7 bases. This CDR3 spans 13 amino acids. The V gene's germline CDR1 is SGHAT and CDR2 FQNNGV. Trimming removed 5 bases from V and 2 bases from J; junction bases left unmatched: 3.

This clone occurred a few times. V is TRBV19 and J is TRBJ1-2, with D possibly matching TRBD1 (6 bases). Deletions cut 5 bases from V and 4 bases from J, with 17 bases between. This CDR3 region has 15 residues. The germline V gene encodes CDR1 LNHDA and CDR2 SQIVND (reference sequence). The CDR3 is CASSSHREAVYGYTF. CDR3 DNA: TGTGCCAGTAGTTCCCACAGGGAGGCCGTCTATGGCTACACCTTC.

The V and J genes are TRBV7-2 and TRBJ2-3; D possibly corresponds to TRBD2 (6 bases). Deletions cut 3 bases from V and 6 bases from J, with 19 bases between. The germline CDR1 and CDR2 sequences are SGHTA and FQGNSA. The CDR3 is 16 residues long. The CDR3 loop reads CASSFIGAGLWDTQYF. CDR3 sequence (DNA): TGTGCCAGCAGCTTCATTGGAGCGGGCCTTTGGGATACGCAGTATTTT.

This clone was detected once. V gene TRBV4-2 combines with J gene TRBJ1-2; D remains unclear. Trimming removed 1 base from V and 7 bases from J, with 10 bases in between. Germline V gene lookup returns CDR1 LGHNA and CDR2 YNFKEQ. CDR3 length: 13 amino acids. CDR3 DNA sequence: TGTGCCAGCAGCCAAGCCCACGAAGGTGGCTACACCTTC. Protein product: CASSQAHEGGYTF.

The chain uses TRBV7-8 and TRBJ1-2; D unclear. Germline V lookup: CDR1 SGHVS, CDR2 FQNEAQ. The CDR3 loop spans 15 amino acids. Trimming shortened V by 5 bases and J by 4 bases, and 17 bases separated the two germline ends. CDR3 loop: CASSLAPEGGYGYTF. CDR3 sequence (DNA): TGTGCCAGCAGCCTCGCCCCGGAGGGTGGCTATGGCTACACCTTC.

In DNA, the CDR3 is TGTGCCAGCAGTGGGAACTTCGGGGGCTATGGCTACACCTTC. Its protein product is CASSGNFGGYGYTF. This chain uses TRBV2 with TRBJ1-2; possibly TRBD1 for D (5 bases). Germline-derived CDR1 and CDR2 are SNHLY and FYNNEI. The CDR3 totals 14 residues. V was shortened by 4 bases and J by 4 bases, with 13 bases between the two germline ends.

The chain combines TRBV28 with TRBJ1-5, with a weak D call TRBD1 (5 bases). Looked up from germline, CDR1 is MDHEN and CDR2 is SYDVKM. This CDR3 is built from 13 residues. Trimming shortened V by 6 bases and J by 2 bases, and 8 bases separated the two germline ends. The CDR3 loop reads CASRGGGNQPQHF. CDR3 DNA sequence: TGTGCCAGCAGGGGGGGAGGCAATCAGCCCCAGCATTTT.

This chain links TRBV2 with TRBJ2-2; 10 positions match TRBD2. The CDR3 is 15 residues long. The germline CDR1 and CDR2 sequences are SNHLY and FYNNEI. V lost 3 bases and J lost 5; bases outside the gene matches: 3. The CDR3 DNA is TGTGCCAGCAGTGATGCTAGCGGGGGAACCGGGGAGCTGTTTTTT. Translation gives CASSDASGGTGELFF.

The chain has TRBV7-9 and TRBJ1-6; the D is unclear. Trimming took off 4 bases at V and 14 bases at J, with 6 bases between the two ends. Germline V lookup: CDR1 SEHNR, CDR2 FQNEAQ (reference sequence). The CDR3 has 10 residues. The DNA of the CDR3 is TGTGCCAGCAGCTACGACACCCTCCACTTT. This translates into CASSYDTLHF.

This chain joins TRBV7-9 and TRBJ1-1; D call uncertain. Germline V CDR1 and CDR2: SEHNR, FQNEAQ (reference sequence). The V gene lost 3 bases and the J gene lost 0 bases, with 11 bases spanning the gap. CDR3 length: 15 amino acids. CDR3 region: CASSFADLLNTEAFF. The CDR3 region has the DNA TGTGCCAGCAGCTTTGCGGACTTACTGAACACTGAAGCTTTCTTT.

The chain links TRBV29-1 to TRBJ2-3; 14 bases agree with TRBD2. There are 16 residues in the CDR3. J gave up 1 base and V 7 bases, and 7 bases lay outside the gene matches. Per the germline V gene, CDR1 is SQVTM and CDR2 is ANQGSEA. For the CDR3, the DNA is TGCAGCGCACAGGGACTAGCGGGGGCGCGCACAGATACGCAGTATTTT. It codes for CSAQGLAGARTDTQYF.

This clone was recorded a few times. The V call is TRBV19, the J call TRBJ1-1; D unresolved. The germline CDR1 and CDR2 sequences are LNHDA and SQIVND (reference sequence). Trimming took 6 bases from V and 1 from J, leaving 9 bases between them. The CDR3 has 13 amino acids. The CDR3 region is CASSEGRNTEAFF. CDR3 coding DNA: TGTGCCAGTAGCGAAGGGAGGAACACTGAAGCTTTCTTT.

V usage is TRBV28 and J usage is TRBJ1-5; 12 positions match TRBD1. Germline values: CDR1 MDHEN, CDR2 SYDVKM. The CDR3 runs 15 residues. V was pared by 8 bases and J by 7 bases, with 9 bases of the junction left unmatched. The chain's CDR3 is CASGPGQGAMQPQHF. CDR3 DNA: TGTGCCAGCGGCCCGGGACAGGGGGCCATGCAGCCCCAGCATTTT.

The gene calls are TRBV11-2 and TRBJ2-5; no clear D gene. V was cut by 1 base and J by 0 bases, with 9 bases left in between. The CDR3 loop spans 15 amino acids. Germline CDR1 SGHAT, CDR2 FQNNGV. The CDR3 loop reads CASSLVGTDQETQYF. The CDR3 DNA follows: TGTGCCAGCAGCTTAGTGGGTACAGACCAAGAGACCCAGTACTTC. Using reference TRBV11-2 and TRBJ2-5 for the parts outside the CDR3, the full variable domain is EAGVAQSPRYKIIEKRQSVAFWCNPISGHATLYWYQQILGQGPKLLIQFQNNGVVDDSQLPKDRFSAERLKGVDSTLKIQPAKLEDSAVYLCASSLVGTDQETQYFGPGTRLLVL.